Listed below are T cell receptor beta chains from one sample, sequenced in a study of early T cells in non-severe SARS-CoV-2 infection. TCRdb recomputed calls from the 5' RACE reads with MiXCR, one row per CDR3 protein. This sample has tens of thousands of distinct CDR3 sequences, with under 10% found just once. Material for sequencing was whole blood. The receptors stem from an adult who was a healthcare worker with PCR-confirmed SARS-CoV-2 infection or an uninfected control (not recorded which). Each CDR3 is given with its conserved first and last residue. The order of the fields is clone size, D gene, J gene, V gene, CDR3 DNA, CDR3 protein. A D gene is named only where the DNA matches it firmly. Where a row states a size, it is once, few, many or the class of an expanded clone; other rows omit it.

abundance: many; d_gene: -; j_gene: TRBJ2-7; v_gene: TRBV25-1; CDR3nt: TGTGCCAGCAACACAGCCCCCTACGAGCAGTACTTC; CDR3aa: CASNTAPYEQYF
abundance: -; d_gene: TRBD2; j_gene: TRBJ2-1; v_gene: TRBV6-5; CDR3nt: TGTGCCAGCAGTTACTTTGCGGGAGAGTACAATGAGCAGTTCTTC; CDR3aa: CASSYFAGEYNEQFF
abundance: many; d_gene: TRBD2; j_gene: TRBJ2-1; v_gene: TRBV18; CDR3nt: TGTGCCAGCTCACATCCGGGACTAGCGGGACCGTTAAATGAGCAGTTCTTC; CDR3aa: CASSHPGLAGPLNEQFF
abundance: -; d_gene: -; j_gene: TRBJ2-2; v_gene: TRBV20-1; CDR3nt: TGCAGTGCTAGACCCTCAGGAAGCACCGGGGAGCTGTTTTTT; CDR3aa: CSARPSGSTGELFF
abundance: few; d_gene: -; j_gene: TRBJ2-7; v_gene: TRBV10-3; CDR3nt: TGTGCCATCAGCCTGGACCCCGGCGAGCAGTACTTC; CDR3aa: CAISLDPGEQYF
abundance: many; d_gene: -; j_gene: TRBJ2-3; v_gene: TRBV12-3/TRBV12-4; CDR3nt: TGTGCCAGCGTCCAGCGGAGTATGCCGGATACGCAGTATTTT; CDR3aa: CASVQRSMPDTQYF
abundance: few; d_gene: TRBD1; j_gene: TRBJ2-7; v_gene: TRBV7-9; CDR3nt: TGTGCCAGCAGCTTAGCGGCAGGGGGCGGTTTTTCCTACGAGCAGTACTTC; CDR3aa: CASSLAAGGGFSYEQYF
abundance: -; d_gene: -; j_gene: TRBJ2-3; v_gene: TRBV9; CDR3nt: TGTGCCAGCAGCGCTCTCGAGGGCACAGATACGCAGTATTTT; CDR3aa: CASSALEGTDTQYF
abundance: -; d_gene: -; j_gene: TRBJ2-6; v_gene: TRBV7-6; CDR3nt: TGTGCTAGCCTGGGACCAGGTGACGTCCTGACTTTC; CDR3aa: CASLGPGDVLTF
abundance: few; d_gene: -; j_gene: TRBJ1-2; v_gene: TRBV7-9; CDR3nt: TGTGCCAGCAGCTACGACACCTATGGCTACACCTTC; CDR3aa: CASSYDTYGYTF
abundance: -; d_gene: -; j_gene: TRBJ2-7; v_gene: TRBV18; CDR3nt: TGTGCCAGCTCACCTGTCCGCTACGAGCAGTACTTC; CDR3aa: CASSPVRYEQYF
abundance: few; d_gene: -; j_gene: TRBJ2-3; v_gene: TRBV20-1; CDR3nt: TGCAGTGCTCCGGGGAACACAGATACGCAGTATTTT; CDR3aa: CSAPGNTDTQYF
abundance: many; d_gene: -; j_gene: TRBJ2-1; v_gene: TRBV9; CDR3nt: TGTGCCAGCAGCGAGAGGCCTCGGAGCGGCCATGATCGCAATGAGCAGTTCTTC; CDR3aa: CASSERPRSGHDRNEQFF
abundance: few; d_gene: TRBD1; j_gene: TRBJ2-7; v_gene: TRBV28; CDR3nt: TGTGCCAGCAGCATACCGAGGACAGGGCGCGACGAGCAGTACTTC; CDR3aa: CASSIPRTGRDEQYF
abundance: many; d_gene: -; j_gene: TRBJ1-1; v_gene: TRBV20-1; CDR3nt: TGCAGTGCTAGAGATGCTCGGCGGGGGGGCGGAACTGAAGCTTTCTTT; CDR3aa: CSARDARRGGGTEAFF
abundance: many; d_gene: TRBD2; j_gene: TRBJ2-1; v_gene: TRBV9; CDR3nt: TGTGCCAGCAGCGTAGTAGTGACTAGCGGGAACAATGAGCAGTTCTTC; CDR3aa: CASSVVVTSGNNEQFF
abundance: -; d_gene: TRBD1; j_gene: TRBJ2-7; v_gene: TRBV10-3; CDR3nt: TGTGCCATTGGGACAGGGCTGGGATCCTCCTACGAGCAGTACTTC; CDR3aa: CAIGTGLGSSYEQYF
abundance: many; d_gene: -; j_gene: TRBJ2-5; v_gene: TRBV5-5; CDR3nt: TGTGCCAGCAGCCCGCTAGGGGGGTCGGGAGAGACCCAGTACTTC; CDR3aa: CASSPLGGSGETQYF
abundance: many; d_gene: -; j_gene: TRBJ2-3; v_gene: TRBV28; CDR3nt: TGTGCCAGCAGTCCCCGACAGGCGGATACGCAGTATTTT; CDR3aa: CASSPRQADTQYF
abundance: -; d_gene: TRBD2; j_gene: TRBJ2-7; v_gene: TRBV10-1; CDR3nt: TGCGCCAGCAGGGTAGCGGGAGAATCGAACGAGCAGTACTTC; CDR3aa: CASRVAGESNEQYF
abundance: few; d_gene: -; j_gene: TRBJ2-3; v_gene: TRBV12-3/TRBV12-4; CDR3nt: TGTGCCAGCACCCCTCAGGGGAGCAACACAGATACGCAGTATTTT; CDR3aa: CASTPQGSNTDTQYF
abundance: few; d_gene: -; j_gene: TRBJ1-1; v_gene: TRBV10-2; CDR3nt: TGCGCCAGCAGGACAACCAACACTGAAGCTTTCTTT; CDR3aa: CASRTTNTEAFF
abundance: many; d_gene: -; j_gene: TRBJ1-1; v_gene: TRBV24-1; CDR3nt: TGTGCCACCAGAATTCCCAGGGATAGGACCTCTCCGGCTTTCTTT; CDR3aa: CATRIPRDRTSPAFF
abundance: many; d_gene: -; j_gene: TRBJ2-2; v_gene: TRBV21-1; CDR3nt: TGTGCCAGCCGAAGCAGAGCTAGCAGTAAACGACATTTTACGAACACCGGGGAGCTGTTTTTT; CDR3aa: CASRSRASSKRHFTNTGELFF
abundance: many; d_gene: -; j_gene: TRBJ1-5; v_gene: TRBV19; CDR3nt: TGTGCCAGTAGTTCGGGTTGGGGCAATCAGCCCCAGCATTTT; CDR3aa: CASSSGWGNQPQHF
abundance: few; d_gene: -; j_gene: TRBJ1-1; v_gene: TRBV27; CDR3nt: TGTGCCAGCAGTTTGTCCGGCAGGTACACTGAAGCTTTCTTT; CDR3aa: CASSLSGRYTEAFF
abundance: few; d_gene: -; j_gene: TRBJ2-5; v_gene: TRBV2; CDR3nt: TGTGCCAGCAGTGTGGTCTTAGAGACCCAGTACTTC; CDR3aa: CASSVVLETQYF
abundance: -; d_gene: -; j_gene: TRBJ2-2; v_gene: TRBV2; CDR3nt: TGTGCCAGCAGTGATCAGGGGTCCGGGGAGCTGTTTTTT; CDR3aa: CASSDQGSGELFF
abundance: many; d_gene: -; j_gene: TRBJ2-1; v_gene: TRBV24-1; CDR3nt: TGTGCCACCAGTTCTACTACCTACAATGAGCAGTTCTTC; CDR3aa: CATSSTTYNEQFF
abundance: few; d_gene: -; j_gene: TRBJ1-4; v_gene: TRBV2; CDR3nt: TGTGCCAGCAGTGAGTTGACACTGAGGGAAAAACTGTTTTTT; CDR3aa: CASSELTLREKLFF
abundance: many; d_gene: -; j_gene: TRBJ2-1; v_gene: TRBV29-1; CDR3nt: TGCAGCGCGCCGGGGCCAAACCTCAATGAGCAGTTCTTC; CDR3aa: CSAPGPNLNEQFF
abundance: many; d_gene: -; j_gene: TRBJ2-1; v_gene: TRBV12-3/TRBV12-4; CDR3nt: TGTGCCAGCAGTTTGGGGGGATCGTTCTACAATGAGCAGTTCTTC; CDR3aa: CASSLGGSFYNEQFF
abundance: -; d_gene: -; j_gene: TRBJ2-1; v_gene: TRBV5-6; CDR3nt: TGTGCCAGCAGCCCCCAGGGCGGGGAGCAGTTCTTC; CDR3aa: CASSPQGGEQFF
abundance: many; d_gene: -; j_gene: TRBJ2-5; v_gene: TRBV29-1; CDR3nt: TGCAGCGTTGAAAGCCTAGGGGTCCAAGAGACCCAGTACTTC; CDR3aa: CSVESLGVQETQYF
abundance: few; d_gene: -; j_gene: TRBJ2-5; v_gene: TRBV14; CDR3nt: TGTGCCAGCAGCCAAGATTGGCCCCCGGCGGCAACCCAGTACTTC; CDR3aa: CASSQDWPPAATQYF
abundance: many; d_gene: TRBD2; j_gene: TRBJ2-5; v_gene: TRBV7-3; CDR3nt: TGTGCCAGCAGCTTAACGACTAGCAGACAAGAGACCCAGTACTTC; CDR3aa: CASSLTTSRQETQYF
abundance: many; d_gene: -; j_gene: TRBJ2-2; v_gene: TRBV7-8; CDR3nt: TGTGCCAGCAGCTTAGTTCCGGGGATAACCGGGGAGCTGTTTTTT; CDR3aa: CASSLVPGITGELFF
abundance: few; d_gene: -; j_gene: TRBJ2-7; v_gene: TRBV2; CDR3nt: TGTGCCAGCAGCCGAGGGACGTCCTGGACCTACGAGCAGTACTTC; CDR3aa: CASSRGTSWTYEQYF
abundance: many; d_gene: -; j_gene: TRBJ1-2; v_gene: TRBV28; CDR3nt: TGTGCCAGCAGTACAACCTTCAGGGTTAACTATGGCTACACCTTC; CDR3aa: CASSTTFRVNYGYTF
abundance: -; d_gene: -; j_gene: TRBJ1-1; v_gene: TRBV2; CDR3nt: TGTGCCAGCAGTGAAGCAAGAGGGTTGGCTTTCTTT; CDR3aa: CASSEARGLAFF
abundance: few; d_gene: TRBD1; j_gene: TRBJ1-2; v_gene: TRBV24-1; CDR3nt: TGTGCCACCAGTGACAGGGACAGCTACGGTGGCTACACCTTC; CDR3aa: CATSDRDSYGGYTF
abundance: -; d_gene: TRBD2; j_gene: TRBJ2-1; v_gene: TRBV9; CDR3nt: TGTGCCAGCAGCGTATTAGCGGGAGAGGGATACAATGAGCAGTTCTTC; CDR3aa: CASSVLAGEGYNEQFF
abundance: -; d_gene: -; j_gene: TRBJ1-1; v_gene: TRBV5-6; CDR3nt: TGTGCCAGCAGCTCTGCCCTGGCCCCTGAAGCTTTCTTT; CDR3aa: CASSSALAPEAFF
abundance: few; d_gene: -; j_gene: TRBJ2-7; v_gene: TRBV7-6; CDR3nt: TGTGCCAGCAGCTTTGAGGAATTAGACTACGAGCAGTACTTC; CDR3aa: CASSFEELDYEQYF
abundance: many; d_gene: -; j_gene: TRBJ2-7; v_gene: TRBV19; CDR3nt: TGTGCCAGTAGTCCTGACCACTCCTACGAGCAGTACTTC; CDR3aa: CASSPDHSYEQYF
abundance: many; d_gene: -; j_gene: TRBJ1-1; v_gene: TRBV6-5; CDR3nt: TGTGCCAGCAGTTATGGTGATCTGGGGGCTGAAGCTTTCTTT; CDR3aa: CASSYGDLGAEAFF
abundance: -; d_gene: TRBD2; j_gene: TRBJ2-3; v_gene: TRBV9; CDR3nt: TGTGCCAGCAGCTCCGATAGCGGGAGGGCCCCAGATACGCAGTATTTT; CDR3aa: CASSSDSGRAPDTQYF
abundance: many; d_gene: -; j_gene: TRBJ2-2; v_gene: TRBV5-5; CDR3nt: TGTGCCAGCAGCTTGGGACCCCAGAACACCGGGGAGCTGTTTTTT; CDR3aa: CASSLGPQNTGELFF
abundance: few; d_gene: -; j_gene: TRBJ2-2; v_gene: TRBV5-5; CDR3nt: TGTGCCAGCATCATGACAGGTGGCGTCACCGGGGAGCTGTTTTTT; CDR3aa: CASIMTGGVTGELFF
abundance: few; d_gene: TRBD2; j_gene: TRBJ2-7; v_gene: TRBV11-2; CDR3nt: TGTGCCAGCAGTAATAGCGGGCTGACCTACGAGCAGTACTTC; CDR3aa: CASSNSGLTYEQYF
abundance: few; d_gene: TRBD2; j_gene: TRBJ2-3; v_gene: TRBV13; CDR3nt: TGTGCCAGCAGCTTCTCGACTAGCGGCCTCGAGGCAGATACGCAGTATTTT; CDR3aa: CASSFSTSGLEADTQYF
abundance: -; d_gene: -; j_gene: TRBJ2-2; v_gene: TRBV7-3; CDR3nt: TGTGCCAGCAGCTTAGGAAATCCCTTAAACACCGGGGAGCTGTTTTTT; CDR3aa: CASSLGNPLNTGELFF
abundance: -; d_gene: TRBD2; j_gene: TRBJ2-3; v_gene: TRBV7-9; CDR3nt: TGTGCCAGCAGCGCGGGAGGATATTACACAGATACGCAGTATTTT; CDR3aa: CASSAGGYYTDTQYF
abundance: -; d_gene: TRBD1; j_gene: TRBJ2-7; v_gene: TRBV5-1; CDR3nt: TGCGCCAGCAGCTTGAGCGACAGGGTTTCCTACGAGCAGTACTTC; CDR3aa: CASSLSDRVSYEQYF
abundance: many; d_gene: -; j_gene: TRBJ2-1; v_gene: TRBV5-8; CDR3nt: TGTGCCAGCAGCCGGGGAGCAAGCGGAGGACTCTACAATGAGCAGTTCTTC; CDR3aa: CASSRGASGGLYNEQFF
abundance: many; d_gene: -; j_gene: TRBJ1-2; v_gene: TRBV11-2; CDR3nt: TGTGCCAGCAGGAGATGGGGCTATGGCTACACCTTC; CDR3aa: CASRRWGYGYTF
abundance: -; d_gene: -; j_gene: TRBJ2-7; v_gene: TRBV29-1; CDR3nt: TGCAGCGTTGAAGATTCGAGGGACGAGCAGTACTTC; CDR3aa: CSVEDSRDEQYF
abundance: few; d_gene: -; j_gene: TRBJ2-3; v_gene: TRBV7-3; CDR3nt: TGTGCCAGCAGCACCCACCCTAGAGGCACAGATACGCAGTATTTT; CDR3aa: CASSTHPRGTDTQYF
abundance: many; d_gene: -; j_gene: TRBJ2-1; v_gene: TRBV12-3/TRBV12-4; CDR3nt: TGTGCCAGCACCTTAGGGGGAGCGAGCTACAATGAGCAGTTCTTC; CDR3aa: CASTLGGASYNEQFF
abundance: many; d_gene: -; j_gene: TRBJ1-5; v_gene: TRBV11-2; CDR3nt: TGTGCCAGCAGCGCCAATCGGGGCAATCAGCCCCAGCATTTT; CDR3aa: CASSANRGNQPQHF